A single sample is the source of the 19 T cell receptor beta chains below, sequenced in a study of blood T cells in healthy people across ages. Then a second PCR, running roughly 7 to 11 cycles, was carried out with a sample-barcoded 5' primer and a J-beta primer mix. TCRdb reprocessed the 5' RACE reads via MiXCR and lists one record per CDR3 protein. The repertoire holds about 1.7 million distinct CDR3 sequences, with 28% as singletons. The specimen was blood. These receptors were taken from a woman aged 25-40 years in good health.

This clonotype was picked up a small number of times. This rearrangement joins TRBV5-1 to TRBJ2-3, with D possibly being TRBD1 (5 bases). Per germline, CDR1 SGHRS and CDR2 YFSETQ. The CDR3 is made up of 16 amino acids. The V gene lost 2 bases and the J gene lost 3 bases, with 16 bases spanning the gap. The CDR3 protein is CASSFPRQGATDTQYF. The CDR3 nucleotides are TGCGCCAGCAGCTTCCCCCGGCAGGGCGCAACAGATACGCAGTATTTT. The entire variable domain, with the rest obtained from reference TRBV5-1 and TRBJ2-3, is as follows: KAGVTQTPRYLIKTRGQQVTLSCSPISGHRSVSWYQQTPGQGLQFLFEYFSETQRNKGNFPGRFSGRQFSNSRSEMNVSTLELGDSALYLCASSFPRQGATDTQYFGPGTRLTVL.

The chain employs TRBV29-1 and TRBJ1-1; weak D call: TRBD1 (5 bases). The CDR3 spans 12 residues. The V gene's germline CDR1 is SQVTM and CDR2 ANQGSEA. The V end was cut by 7 bases, the J end by 7 bases, with 16 bases between. The CDR3 is CSAIRGVGEAFF. CDR3 in DNA: TGCAGCGCCATCCGGGGGGTCGGTGAAGCTTTCTTT.

Of note for this clonotype: This sequence may be a read error, since a much larger clone differs from it by one base. The conserved closing phenylalanine or tryptophan is absent in this CDR3, likely reflecting a read error. The chain uses TRBV29-1 and TRBJ2-1, with D possibly being TRBD2 (5 bases). Germline V lookup: CDR1 SQVTM, CDR2 ANQGSEA. The CDR3 contains 15 residues. The germline V and J ends were trimmed by 5 bases and 0 bases, with 14 bases remaining between them. Here the CDR3 reads CSVLEAGYSYNEQFV. CDR3 DNA: TGCAGCGTTCTTGAGGCGGGTTACTCCTACAATGAGCAGTTCGTC.

This clonotype was picked up a small number of times. This chain joins TRBV9 and TRBJ2-3; D unresolved. The CDR3 is made up of 13 amino acids. Trimming removed 0 bases from V and 2 bases from J, with 4 bases in between. Germline V lookup: CDR1 SGDLS, CDR2 YYNGEE. The DNA of the CDR3 is TGTGCCAGCAGCGTAGCTTACACAGATACGCAGTATTTT. Its protein product is CASSVAYTDTQYF.

This clonotype came up a few times. The chain joins TRBV4-1 to TRBJ1-2; TRBD1 is a possible D gene (6 bases). CDR1 is MGHRA and CDR2 is YSYEKL in the germline V gene. Trimming stripped 3 bases from V and 7 bases from J, with 21 bases between. The CDR3 runs to 16 residues. Here the CDR3 reads CASSQVRQEYFAGYTF. CDR3 nucleotide sequence: TGCGCCAGCAGCCAGGTCAGACAGGAATACTTTGCTGGCTACACCTTC.

This clonotype showed up just a few times. Possible read error: a much larger clone is one base away. The rearrangement joins TRBV10-3 to TRBJ2-7; 7 nucleotides agree with TRBD2. Trimming cost V 1 base and J 7 bases; bases outside gene matches: 10. The CDR3 is 15 amino acids. From germline, CDR1 is ENHRY and CDR2 SYGVKD. CDR3 DNA sequence: TGTGCCATCAGTGAGTTAGCGGGTTCCTACAATGAGCAGTACTTC. Translation gives CAISELAGSYNEQYF.

This clonotype was detected ten times or more. The chain has TRBV5-4 and TRBJ1-1, with D maybe TRBD1 (5 bases). The CDR3 loop spans 14 amino acids. V was trimmed by 2 bases and J by 0 bases, leaving 8 bases between them. CDR1 SGHNT and CDR2 YYREEE come from the germline V gene (reference sequence). CDR3 residues: CASSFDRMNTEAFF. CDR3 in DNA: TGTGCCAGCAGCTTTGACAGAATGAACACTGAAGCTTTCTTT.

Regarding this clonotype: This may be a read error, as it is one base from a much larger clone. The chain joins TRBV4-1 to TRBJ1-2; 8 nucleotides match TRBD1. Germline CDR1 and CDR2: MGHRA and YSYEKL. This CDR3 spans 15 amino acids. CDR3 residues: CASSQTGTGSYGHTF. In DNA, the CDR3 is TGCGCCAGCAGCCAAACCGGGACAGGATCATATGGCCACACCTTC.

V is TRBV25-1 and J is TRBJ2-5; maybe TRBD2 (5 bases). Germline lookup yields CDR1 MGHDK and CDR2 SYGVNS. Deletions cut 6 bases from V and 11 bases from J, with 10 bases between. CDR3 length: 10 amino acids. In nucleotides, the CDR3 is TGTGCCAGCAGCGGGGTGGTGCAGTACTTC. It translates to CASSGVVQYF.

CDR3 region: CSVDRGLPFTDTQYF. Written as DNA, the CDR3 is TGCAGCGTTGACCGGGGACTACCCTTCACAGATACGCAGTATTTT. The rearrangement uses TRBV29-1 and TRBJ2-3; 7 bases are shared with TRBD2. CDR3 length: 15 amino acids. The V gene end was trimmed by 3 bases and the J gene end by 2 bases; junction bases not matched to a gene: 8. Germline-derived CDR1 and CDR2 are SQVTM and ANQGSEA.

This clonotype showed up just once. The chain is built from TRBV20-1 and TRBJ2-3, with D perhaps given as TRBD1 or TRBD2 (7 bases each). Trimming cost V 5 bases and J 4 bases, with 19 bases left between them. Germline CDR1 is DFQATT and CDR2 is SNEGSKA (reference sequence). The CDR3 extends over 15 amino acids. The CDR3 bases are TGCAGTGCTCAGGGGGGCGGGAGTAGGTCAGATACGCAGTATTTT. It encodes CSAQGGGSRSDTQYF.

The V and J genes are TRBV7-2 and TRBJ1-1; the match to TRBD1 covers 7 bases. This CDR3 has 15 amino acids. Germline V lookup: CDR1 SGHTA, CDR2 FQGNSA. Losses at the gene ends were 5 bases for V and 1 base for J; bases not matched to a gene: 7. CDR3 sequence reads: CASSVTGTANTEAFF. In DNA form, the CDR3 reads TGTGCCAGCAGCGTCACCGGGACAGCGAACACTGAAGCTTTCTTT.

The V gene is TRBV3-1, the J gene TRBJ2-1; D remains unclear. Looked up from germline, CDR1 is LGHDT and CDR2 is YNNKEL (reference sequence). CDR3 length: 14 amino acids. The ends were cut back, 6 bases at V and 7 bases at J, with 16 bases in the middle. CDR3 in DNA: TGTGCCAGCAGGTATAACGGTGGGCGGAATGAGCAGTTCTTC. Translation: CASRYNGGRNEQFF.

CDR3 amino acids: CASSQNGQSYGYTF. The CDR3 DNA reads as TGTGCCAGCAGCCAAAACGGACAGAGCTATGGCTACACCTTC. V gene TRBV3-1 combines with J gene TRBJ1-2; perhaps TRBD1 as D (6 bases). The germline V gene has CDR1 LGHDT and CDR2 YNNKEL (reference sequence). The CDR3 length is 14 residues. V was clipped by 2 bases and J by 4 bases, with 11 bases between them.

The rearrangement uses TRBV12-3 or TRBV12-4 and TRBJ1-2; D perhaps matches TRBD1 (6 bases). Trimming stripped 6 bases from V and 6 bases from J, with 14 bases between. This CDR3 contains 13 residues. The CDR3 DNA is TGTGCCAGCAGAACAGGGCTGGGAGATGGCTACACCTTC. Residues: CASRTGLGDGYTF.

DNA for the CDR3: TGTGCCAGTAGGGACGGACAGGGTGGGTGGAATGAGCAGTTCTTC. Translating it yields CASRDGQGGWNEQFF. V and J are TRBV19 and TRBJ2-1; TRBD1 matches 8 bases. With V trimmed by 6 bases and J by 7 bases, 11 bases remained unmatched. Looked up from germline, CDR1 is LNHDA and CDR2 is SQIVND (reference sequence). CDR3 length: 15 amino acids.

The chain employs TRBV28 and TRBJ2-1; the match to TRBD1 covers 9 bases. The germline V gene encodes CDR1 MDHEN and CDR2 SYDVKM. This CDR3 contains 13 residues. V trimming: 7 bases; J trimming: 6 bases; junction bases outside the gene matches: 4. CDR3 DNA: TGTGCCAGCAAAACAGGGGGCTTCAATGAGCAGTTCTTC. Its protein is CASKTGGFNEQFF.

Only a few counts were recorded for this clonotype. This chain connects TRBV6-6 to TRBJ1-2, with 7 nucleotides matching TRBD1. Germline CDR1 MNHNY, CDR2 SVGAGI (reference sequence). The CDR3 spans 15 residues. The V segment lost 6 bases and the J segment 8 bases; nucleotides outside the gene matches: 15. The CDR3 bases are TGTGCCAGCAGAGCCCCGGAGACAGGGCCCGACGGCTACACCTTC. Its translation is CASRAPETGPDGYTF.

There are a few counts of this clonotype. The V and J genes are TRBV5-5 and TRBJ2-3, with D possibly being TRBD1 (6 bases). The V gene lost 6 bases and the J gene lost 5 bases, with 19 bases spanning the gap. Germline CDR1 and CDR2: SGHKS and YYEKEE (reference sequence). The CDR3 loop spans 15 amino acids. CDR3 nucleotides: TGTGCCAGCACACCGTGGGGCCAAGGGGGAGATACGCAGTATTTT. Translation: CASTPWGQGGDTQYF.